The 13 T cell receptor beta chains below come from one sample, sequenced in a study of CD8+ T cells in alopecia areata. cDNA serving as the sequencing template came from extracted, reverse transcribed RNA. The assay was immunoSEQ multiplex PCR, and TCRdb's table has in-frame clones only and misses some. Singletons are absent from the sample, which has around 110,000 clones. The material sequenced was lesional skin. The receptors stem from a C3H/HeJ mouse with alopecia areata. MHC haplotype of the mouse line: H2-k.

Details on this clone: Gene names denote mouse genes. Read coverage stops 4 residues before the CDR3 terminus; the germline J gene supplies the remainder. The rearrangement links TRBV13-1 to TRBJ2-1; D might be TRBD2 (6 bases). This CDR3 spans 16 amino acids. Trimming cost V 4 bases and J 1 base, with 15 bases left between them. Germline V gene data show CDR1 as NSHNY and CDR2 as SYGAGN. The covered CDR3 bases are TGTGCCAGCAGTCTCTCCCTGGGGTCAAACTATGCT. Its translation: CASSLSLGSNYA. The full-length CDR3 reads as CASSLSLGSNYAEQFF.

As for this clone: Gene names denote mouse genes. The observed sequence ends 4 residues before the CDR3 terminus, with the missing tail filled in from the germline J gene. The chain carries TRBV1 and TRBJ2-5, with no clear D. Germline assignment: CDR1 NSQYPW and CDR2 LRSPGD (reference sequence). Trimming removed 0 bases at V and 0 bases at J, with 10 bases between. The CDR3 is made up of 16 amino acids. The DNA read from the CDR3 is TGCACCTGCAGTGCAGAAGTAACTTTCAACCAAGAC. It yields the protein CTCSAEVTFNQD. From start to end, the CDR3 is CTCSAEVTFNQDTQYF.

This clone was counted between two and nine times. Genes and germline are mouse. Read coverage stops 4 residues before the CDR3 terminus; the germline J gene supplies the remainder. The chain combines TRBV19 with TRBJ2-7, with D maybe TRBD2 (6 bases). CDR3 length: 13 residues. Trimming removed 5 bases from V and 0 bases from J, with 9 bases in between. The germline CDR1 and CDR2 sequences are FNHDT and SITEND (reference sequence). The CDR3 sequence: CASRMGVSYEQYF. The sequenced part of the CDR3 DNA is TGTGCCAGCAGGATGGGGGTCTCCTAT.

This clone has at least ten counts. Each gene name is a mouse one. CDR3 bases read: TGTGCCAGCAGTGATGCTCCTGGGGCCTAT. Translation: CASSDAPGAY. In full, the CDR3 is CASSDAPGAYEQYF. V is TRBV13-3 and J is TRBJ2-7, with D possibly being TRBD2 (6 bases). The read ends 4 residues before the CDR3 terminus; that terminus is restored from the germline J gene. Trimming removed 0 bases at V and 2 bases at J, with 9 bases between. The V gene's germline CDR1 is NNHDY and CDR2 SYVADS. The length of the CDR3 is 14 residues.

This clone was seen only a few times. Each gene name is a mouse one. The CDR3 end lies 4 residues beyond the end of the read and is filled in from the germline J gene. The chain uses TRBV19 and TRBJ2-7, with 7 bases matching TRBD1. V was pared by 6 bases and J by 0 bases, with 3 bases of the junction left unmatched. This CDR3 comprises 13 residues. Germline V gives CDR1 FNHDT, CDR2 SITEND (reference sequence). The chain's CDR3 is CASNAGGSYEQYF. CDR3 DNA, as far as it was read: TGTGCCAGCAACGCAGGGGGCTCCTAT.

This clone came up a few times. Mouse germline and gene names are used. The observed sequence ends 4 residues before the CDR3 terminus, with the missing tail filled in from the germline J gene. The chain couples TRBV13-3 to TRBJ2-2; 9 nucleotides match TRBD1. V was pared by 3 bases and J by 2 bases, with 2 bases of the junction left unmatched. The CDR3 is 15 residues long. From germline, CDR1 is NNHDY and CDR2 SYVADS. The DNA read from the CDR3 is TGTGCCAGCAGTGGGGACAGGGTTAACACCGGG. Translation: CASSGDRVNTG. The entire CDR3 is CASSGDRVNTGQLYF.

There are a few counts of this clone. Gene names refer to mouse genes. Sequencing ends 4 residues short of the CDR3 end; the germline J gene provides the rest. The chain employs TRBV19 and TRBJ2-5; TRBD1 matches 8 bases. Germline CDR1 FNHDT, CDR2 SITEND (reference sequence). CDR3 size: 15 residues. The V and J ends lost 2 bases and 2 bases, in that order; junction bases with no gene match: 4. The CDR3 loop reads CASSIGRGPQDTQYF. The covered CDR3 bases are TGTGCCAGCAGTATTGGCAGGGGGCCCCAAGAC.

On this clone itself: Gene names and germline match the mouse. The CDR3 end lies 4 residues beyond the end of the read and is filled in from the germline J gene. The genes are TRBV13-3 and TRBJ2-5; 13 bases line up with TRBD2. This CDR3 is built from 16 residues. Germline V gene sequence: CDR1 NNHDY, CDR2 SYVADS. Trimming cost V 5 bases and J 1 base; bases outside gene matches: 4. CDR3 DNA (partial): TGTGCCAGCAGCTCAGGGACTGGGGGGGACCAAGAC. This sequence encodes CASSSGTGGDQD. The whole CDR3 sequence reads CASSSGTGGDQDTQYF.

About this clone itself: Germline and genes: mouse. The CDR3 end is not reached by the read, which stops 4 residues before it; the germline J gene fills it in. This sequence joins TRBV17 and TRBJ2-3, with 10 bases that match TRBD2. J gave up 1 base and V 3 bases, and 4 bases lay outside the gene matches. This CDR3 region has 16 residues. Germline CDR1 reads MNHDT; CDR2 reads YYDKIL. The part of the CDR3 DNA that was read is TGTGCTAGCAGTAGCCCAGACTGGGGGGGTGCAGAA. This encodes CASSSPDWGGAE. The CDR3 reads in full as CASSSPDWGGAETLYF.

This clone was recorded a few times. Gene names and germline refer to mouse. Coverage ceases 4 residues before the CDR3 finishes, and the germline J gene fills in the end. V usage is TRBV16 and J usage is TRBJ2-5; the match to TRBD2 covers 10 bases. CDR3 length: 15 residues. Looked up from germline, CDR1 is SGHSA and CDR2 is FRNQAP. After removal of 5 bases from V and 2 bases from J, the junction contained 4 bases not matched to a gene. The DNA read from the CDR3 is TGTGCAAGCAGCCCGGACTGGGGGAGCCAAGAC. It translates to CASSPDWGSQD. The complete CDR3 protein is CASSPDWGSQDTQYF.

This clone has only a few counts. The genes are named according to mouse. With the read ending 4 residues before the CDR3 end, the germline J gene is used to fill in that end. This chain joins TRBV17 and TRBJ1-1, with 7 nucleotides matching TRBD1. V dropped 1 base and J dropped 3; count of bases not matched to a gene: 5. CDR3 size: 15 residues. Germline values: CDR1 MNHDT, CDR2 YYDKIL. The sequenced part of the CDR3 DNA is TGTGCTAGCAGTAGAGTTGACAGGGAGGACACA. Translation gives CASSRVDREDT. The whole CDR3 reads CASSRVDREDTEVFF.

This clone has more than one count but fewer than ten. Gene names are the mouse ones. Read coverage stops 4 residues before the CDR3 terminus; the germline J gene supplies the remainder. The chain has TRBV13-3 and TRBJ1-1; D might be TRBD1 (6 bases). Germline-derived CDR1 and CDR2 are NNHDY and SYVADS. The CDR3 runs 12 residues. CDR3 loop: CASSEEDREVFF. The sequenced part of the CDR3 DNA is TGTGCCAGCAGTGAAGAGGACAGA.

There are many counts of this clone. The genes are named according to mouse. The read comes to an end 4 residues before the CDR3 does, leaving the germline J gene to fill in the end. The chain links TRBV13-3 to TRBJ2-1; TRBD2 agrees at 7 bases. The germline gives CDR1 NNHDY, CDR2 SYVADS. V was pared by 3 bases and J by 6 bases, with 6 bases of the junction left unmatched. CDR3 size: 14 residues. The covered CDR3 bases are TGTGCCAGCAGTGTTCTGGGGGAGAGTGCT. Amino acid sequence: CASSVLGESA. The full CDR3 reads CASSVLGESAEQFF.